This T cell receptor beta chain derives from a study of cytomegalovirus exposure and HLA in healthy donors. The study ran its PCR with 60 Vbeta and 13 Jbeta primers. Produced via immunoSEQ multiplex PCR; TCRdb's table is partial and in-frame only. The sample yields about 160,000 clones, 80% to 90% seen once. The study's findings and limits: Later examination showed HLA-associated TCR beta chains had greater clonal expansion than equally common others. Previously analyzed data showed that most TCR beta V segments were productive at a frequency of about 87% or about 30%.

The CDR3 consists of 13 residues. V lost 5 bases, J lost 7 bases, and 17 bases lay in between. Per the germline V gene, CDR1 is SQVTM and CDR2 is ANQGSEA. A remark on this clone: What it recognizes is unknown.

This rearrangement joins TRBV29-1 to TRBJ1-1; TRBD1 is a possible D gene (5 bases). The source of this sequence is a woman in her thirties in good health and CMV-seropositive. Sequencing was done on a sample of PBMCs. CDR3: CSVSGRVGFEAFF. The CDR3 DNA reads TGCAGCGTTAGTGGCAGGGTCGGATTTGAAGCTTTCTTT.